The clone carrying this T cell receptor beta chain has only a few counts. As yet, its antigen is unknown. Expressed TCRB transcripts were sequenced because the isolated RNA had all been reverse transcribed beforehand. Generated by immunoSEQ multiplex PCR, the TCRdb table keeps only in-frame clones and is missing some. Here the sample spans about 160,000 clones, about 9.1% being singletons. This sample is part of a study of beta chain features in type 1 diabetes. Findings and limits, study-wide: In all four CD4+ subsets, TCRB CDR3 length was significantly, moderately reduced in type 1 diabetes.

V lost 8 bases to trimming and J lost 0 bases, with 9 bases between them. Germline CDR1 SGHRS, CDR2 YFSETQ. The CDR3 length is 14 residues. The chain carries TRBV5-1 and TRBJ2-6; D is undetermined. The specimen was central memory CD4+ T cells from blood. This TCR came from a woman under 30 in good health. The CDR3 here is CASSESSGANVLTF. In DNA form, the CDR3 reads TGCGCCAGTAGTGAAAGCTCTGGGGCCAACGTCCTGACTTTC.